These T cell receptor beta chains were read from a single sample in a study of blood T cell repertoires in COVID-19. Generated by immunoSEQ multiplex PCR, the TCRdb table keeps only in-frame clones and is missing some. The sample lists more than 150,000 clones; roughly 80% were seen once. Sequencing was done on a sample of peripheral blood. Receptors originate from an elderly woman with acute or convalescent COVID-19. The conserved cysteine and the conserved F or W are not part of the CDR3 here.

>TRBJ2-7|TRBV5-1
ASSRGQTSSYEQY
>TRBJ2-1|TRBV6-1
ASSEAGGGWVYNEQF
>TRBJ1-5|TRBV19
ASSRGNQPQH
>TRBJ1-2|TRBV9
ASSVVTGVGYGYT
>TRBJ2-5|TRBV2
ASSLDRRSPSETQY
>TRBJ2-7|TRBV5-6
ASSPGLAVPYEQY
>TRBJ2-7|TRBV5-6
ASSLSHSYEQY
>TRBJ1-5|TRBV5-8
ASSLLGVSNQPQH
>TRBJ1-4|TRBV7-8
ASSLTRGRLANEKLF
>TRBJ1-5|TRBV6-2/TRBV6-3
ASSRSGPQH
>TRBJ2-1|TRBV28
ASSPPGWDYNEQF
>TRBJ1-1|TRBV5-5
ASSLGGGGNTEAF
>TRBJ1-3|TRBV7-9
ASSLTTGYSGNTIY
>TRBJ1-6|TRBV28
ASSFRTGGNSPLH
>TRBJ1-1|TRBV27
ASSRKGSAEAF
>TRBJ2-3|TRBV11-2
ASSSGTSGGRTDTQY
>TRBJ1-6|TRBV12-3/TRBV12-4
ASRGGDNSPLH
>TRBJ2-1|TRBV18
ASSLQGGLYNEQF